This passage covers 3 T cell receptor beta chains from one sample sequenced in a study of cytomegalovirus exposure and HLA in healthy donors (dated by TCRdb to the late 2010s). Libraries came from the immunoSEQ multiplex PCR assay. For the multiplex PCR, a mixture combining 60 forward primers for TCR Vbeta segments and 13 reverse primers for TCR Jbeta segments was used. TCRdb re-hosts the immuneACCESS table, in-frame sequences only. Its copies lack some clones; in the studies checked, an unresolved V gene accounts for under half of them, and the cause for the rest is not known. The sample includes approximately 170,000 clones, with around four fifths observed a single time. In total, the top ten clones hold more than 1% of the sample. The specimen was PBMCs. The receptors derive from a boy between 2 and 15 years old in good health and CMV-seronegative.

A few counts support this clone. CDR3: CAISDGRAQYF. The CDR3 nucleotides are TGTGCCATCAGTGACGGCCGGGCCCAGTACTTC. This sequence joins TRBV10-3 and TRBJ2-5; D unclear. Germline lookup yields CDR1 ENHRY and CDR2 SYGVKD. Trimming took off 3 bases at V and 9 bases at J, with 8 bases between the two ends. This CDR3 has 11 amino acids.

The chain recombines TRBV21-1 with TRBJ2-2; the table assigns TRBD2, which was not confirmed against the DNA. TRBV21-1 is labeled a pseudogene. This CDR3 spans 17 amino acids. The chain's CDR3 is CASSLGLAGGRGGELFF. The CDR3 nucleotides are TGTGCCAGCAGCTTGGGACTAGCGGGAGGGCGTGGCGGGGAGCTGTTTTTT.

This clone showed up just a few times. The chain is built from TRBV30 and TRBJ1-5; D is uncertain. Germline CDR1 reads GTSNPN; CDR2 reads SVGIG (reference sequence). V lost 2 bases and J lost 0, with 8 bases in between. This CDR3 has 14 residues. The CDR3 loop is CAWSLSLSNQPQHF. In DNA, the CDR3 is TGTGCCTGGAGTTTATCCCTTAGCAATCAGCCCCAGCATTTT.